The 24 T cell receptor beta chains below were found in one sample sequenced in a study of technical replicates of blood from several donors. Libraries were prepared by immunoSEQ multiplex PCR; TCRdb keeps only in-frame clonotypes and omits some of them. This sample has fewer than 65,000 clones, with just under 90% found just once. Sample: PBMCs. Receptors originate from a human donor in good health. Some clones in this sample may be carry-over from other donors' samples.

This clone has more than one count but fewer than ten. The chain joins TRBV29-1 to TRBJ1-1; D uncertain. V dropped 7 bases and J dropped 1 base, with 7 bases sitting between them. Germline V gives CDR1 SQVTM, CDR2 ANQGSEA. The CDR3 is 11 amino acids. This CDR3 is CSARRNTEAFF. The DNA for the CDR3 is TGCAGCGCTCGGAGGAACACTGAAGCTTTCTTT.

The CDR3 spells CASSFGHGNQPQHF. The CDR3 DNA is TGTGCCAGCAGTTTCGGACACGGGAATCAGCCCCAGCATTTT. The chain has TRBV27 and TRBJ1-5; D possibly corresponds to TRBD1 (5 bases). The CDR3 is made up of 14 amino acids. V was clipped by 3 bases and J by 4 bases, with 10 bases between them. Per the germline V gene, CDR1 is MNHEY and CDR2 is SMNVEV (reference sequence).

This sequence joins TRBV5-8 and TRBJ2-7, with a possible D match to TRBD2 (5 bases). Germline V lookup: CDR1 SGHTS, CDR2 YDEGEE. Deletions cut 2 bases from V and 2 bases from J, with 17 bases between. The CDR3 is 16 amino acids. The CDR3 DNA reads as TGTGCCAGCAGCTTCGTTACGGACTTTCGGGCCTACGAGCAGTACTTC. Translating gives CASSFVTDFRAYEQYF.

The chain recombines TRBV4-2 with TRBJ1-2; 7 nucleotides agree with TRBD1. Germline V gene sequence: CDR1 LGHNA, CDR2 YNFKEQ. Trimming cost V 5 bases and J 3 bases; bases outside gene matches: 9. The CDR3 has 15 amino acids. DNA of the CDR3: TGTGCCAGCAGCGTAACACAGGGGCACCACTATGGCTACACCTTC. Its translation is CASSVTQGHHYGYTF.

This clone was detected only a few times. This sequence joins TRBV5-6 and TRBJ1-5, with D perhaps TRBD1 (5 bases). Trimming took off 7 bases at V and 5 bases at J, with 10 bases between the two ends. The CDR3 is made up of 12 amino acids. CDR1 and CDR2 from the germline V gene are SGHDT and YYEEEE. This CDR3 reads CASSGWDQPQHF. The CDR3 nucleotides are TGTGCCAGCTCAGGGTGGGATCAGCCCCAGCATTTT.

This chain links TRBV21-1 with TRBJ1-5; the DNA was not compared with TRBD1, the D call given in the table. TRBV21-1 is marked as a pseudogene. This CDR3 spans 16 amino acids. DNA of the CDR3: TGTGCCAGCAGCAAAGGGACAGGGGATAGCAATCAGCCCCAGCATTTT. Amino acids: CASSKGTGDSNQPQHF.

The DNA of the CDR3 is TGTGCCAGCAGTTACAGGACTAGCGGACGAAACATTCAGTACTTC. Protein sequence: CASSYRTSGRNIQYF. The chain carries TRBV6-5 and TRBJ2-4; TRBD2 agrees at 10 bases. The germline CDR1 and CDR2 sequences are MNHEY and SVGAGI. After removal of 2 bases from V and 6 bases from J, the junction contained 4 bases not matched to a gene. This CDR3 region has 15 residues.

This chain joins TRBV5-6 and TRBJ2-6; a weak D match, TRBD2 (5 bases). Per germline, CDR1 SGHDT and CDR2 YYEEEE. This CDR3 comprises 15 residues. V lost 3 bases to trimming and J lost 4 bases, with 11 bases between them. The CDR3 loop reads CASSWGDRGANVLTF. The DNA of the CDR3 is TGTGCCAGCAGCTGGGGAGATAGGGGGGCCAACGTCCTGACTTTC.

The chain couples TRBV30 to TRBJ2-5; tentatively, D is TRBD2 (6 bases). The V end was cut by 4 bases, the J end by 4 bases, with 13 bases between. This CDR3 has 13 residues. The germline V gene encodes CDR1 GTSNPN and CDR2 SVGIG (reference sequence). CDR3 protein: CAWNRDGGETQYF. In nucleotides, the CDR3 is TGTGCCTGGAACCGGGACGGGGGAGAGACCCAGTACTTC.

The V gene is TRBV19, the J gene TRBJ1-2; D unresolved. This CDR3 comprises 16 residues. Germline V CDR1 and CDR2: LNHDA, SQIVND (reference sequence). The V gene lost 7 bases and the J gene lost 4 bases, with 22 bases spanning the gap. The CDR3 region has the DNA TGTGCCAGTAACACCGGAGGGAGCGGCTTCTTCTATGGCTACACCTTC. Translating it yields CASNTGGSGFFYGYTF.

The chain is built from TRBV27 and TRBJ1-2; 8 positions match TRBD1. The germline V gene encodes CDR1 MNHEY and CDR2 SMNVEV (reference sequence). V lost 5 bases to trimming and J lost 4 bases; unmatched junction nucleotides: 12. The CDR3 is 16 residues long. CDR3 coding DNA: TGTGCCAGCAGTCGCACCGGGACAGGTGGCGGCTATGGCTACACCTTC. Residues: CASSRTGTGGGYGYTF.

The rearrangement links TRBV7-9 to TRBJ2-3; D is unresolved. V lost 6 bases and J 6 bases, leaving 10 bases between the germline ends. Germline assignment: CDR1 SEHNR and CDR2 FQNEAQ (reference sequence). This CDR3 has 12 amino acids. The CDR3: CASSQTRDTQYF. In nucleotides, the CDR3 is TGTGCCAGCAGTCAAACCAGGGATACGCAGTATTTT.

This chain links TRBV19 with TRBJ2-7; 7 positions match TRBD1. Germline trimming cut 5 bases from V and 3 bases from J; bases unmatched to any gene: 10. The V gene's germline CDR1 is LNHDA and CDR2 SQIVND (reference sequence). This CDR3 region has 15 residues. CDR3 loop: CASSFLLGQYYEQYF. The CDR3 DNA is TGTGCCAGTAGTTTCTTATTGGGACAGTACTACGAGCAGTACTTC.

This clone was detected only a few times. This sequence joins TRBV10-3 and TRBJ2-3; TRBD1 aligns across 9 bases. CDR1 is ENHRY, CDR2 SYGVKD, per germline. This CDR3 has 16 residues. The ends lost 6 bases at V and 0 bases at J; junction bases unmatched: 7. Here the CDR3 DNA reads TGTGCCATCAGCGGGACAGGGAGCCTTAGCACAGATACGCAGTATTTT. Encoded protein: CAISGTGSLSTDTQYF.

This chain links TRBV6-1 with TRBJ2-3, with D perhaps TRBD1 (6 bases). With 4 bases removed from V and 5 bases from J, the gap between germline ends came to 10 bases. The CDR3 covers 13 residues. The germline CDR1 and CDR2 sequences are MNHNS and SASEGT. The CDR3 DNA follows: TGTGCCAGCAGTGGGGCCAGGGGAGATACGCAGTATTTT. Translating it yields CASSGARGDTQYF.

The chain has TRBV4-2 and TRBJ2-5; 16 bases agree with TRBD2. The CDR3 is 17 amino acids. Germline values: CDR1 LGHNA, CDR2 YNFKEQ. The V segment lost 4 bases and the J segment 2 bases; nucleotides outside the gene matches: 4. CDR3 amino acids: CASSPGTSGGGQETQYF. The CDR3 DNA follows: TGTGCCAGCAGCCCCGGGACTAGCGGGGGGGGACAAGAGACCCAGTACTTC.

The chain employs TRBV15 and TRBJ1-3, with D hard to call. Germline values: CDR1 LNHNV, CDR2 YYDKDF (reference sequence). V was trimmed by 0 bases and J by 3 bases, leaving 3 bases between them. The CDR3 covers 13 residues. This CDR3 reads CATSRDRGNTIYF. The CDR3, as DNA: TGTGCCACCAGCAGAGACCGTGGAAACACCATATATTTT.

This sequence joins TRBV6-6 and TRBJ1-1; D uncertain. CDR3 length: 13 residues. The V and J ends lost 5 bases and 1 base respectively, with 8 bases between them. Per the germline V gene, CDR1 is MNHNY and CDR2 is SVGAGI (reference sequence). The CDR3 spells CASSPGRNTEAFF. CDR3 nucleotide sequence: TGTGCCAGCAGTCCCGGGAGGAACACTGAAGCTTTCTTT.

This clone turned up a few times. CDR3 sequence reads: CSVEKASGALLEQYF. The CDR3 DNA reads as TGCAGCGTTGAAAAGGCTAGCGGGGCCCTCTTGGAGCAGTACTTC. V usage is TRBV29-1 and J usage is TRBJ2-7; TRBD2 matches at 9 bases. Germline V gene lookup returns CDR1 SQVTM and CDR2 ANQGSEA. The length of the CDR3 is 15 residues. After removal of 2 bases from V and 7 bases from J, the junction contained 12 bases not matched to a gene.

The chain has TRBV5-1 and TRBJ2-3, with 11 bases that match TRBD2. The CDR3 spans 16 residues. Germline V gene data show CDR1 as SGHRS and CDR2 as YFSETQ. With 3 bases clipped from V and 1 base from J, the junction kept 4 bases outside the gene matches. The CDR3 loop is CASSSGTSGRTDTQYF. The CDR3 DNA sequence: TGCGCCAGCAGCTCAGGGACTAGCGGTCGCACAGATACGCAGTATTTT.

V and J are TRBV4-1 and TRBJ2-1; maybe TRBD1 (6 bases). In germline, CDR1 is MGHRA, CDR2 YSYEKL. The CDR3 spans 16 residues. Trimming cost V 0 bases and J 2 bases, with 11 bases left between them. The CDR3 DNA follows: TGCGCCAGCAGCCAAGATCAGGGGAACCCCTACAATGAGCAGTTCTTC. Translating gives CASSQDQGNPYNEQFF.

The chain carries TRBV11-1 and TRBJ2-7; D perhaps matches TRBD1 (6 bases). V lost 5 bases and J lost 7, with 18 bases in between. Germline values: CDR1 SGHAT, CDR2 FQDESV (reference sequence). This CDR3 contains 14 residues. This CDR3 is CASSKTFTGTEQYF. CDR3 DNA sequence: TGTGCCAGCAGCAAAACGTTTACCGGGACAGAGCAGTACTTC.

This chain uses TRBV10-3 with TRBJ1-5; D is unresolved. Germline CDR1 is ENHRY and CDR2 is SYGVKD. This CDR3 comprises 14 residues. Trimming took off 4 bases at V and 3 bases at J, with 10 bases between the two ends. The CDR3 spells CAISGGGDNQPQHF. The CDR3 DNA follows: TGTGCCATCAGTGGAGGTGGCGACAATCAGCCCCAGCATTTT.

V and J are TRBV11-1 and TRBJ2-7; a possible D gene is TRBD1 (6 bases). CDR1 is SGHAT and CDR2 is FQDESV in the germline V gene (reference sequence). Trimming cost V 0 bases and J 6 bases, with 18 bases left between them. The CDR3 has 16 amino acids. The chain's CDR3 is CASSLAGATGPGEQYF. In DNA, the CDR3 is TGTGCCAGCAGCTTAGCGGGGGCGACAGGACCTGGCGAGCAGTACTTC.